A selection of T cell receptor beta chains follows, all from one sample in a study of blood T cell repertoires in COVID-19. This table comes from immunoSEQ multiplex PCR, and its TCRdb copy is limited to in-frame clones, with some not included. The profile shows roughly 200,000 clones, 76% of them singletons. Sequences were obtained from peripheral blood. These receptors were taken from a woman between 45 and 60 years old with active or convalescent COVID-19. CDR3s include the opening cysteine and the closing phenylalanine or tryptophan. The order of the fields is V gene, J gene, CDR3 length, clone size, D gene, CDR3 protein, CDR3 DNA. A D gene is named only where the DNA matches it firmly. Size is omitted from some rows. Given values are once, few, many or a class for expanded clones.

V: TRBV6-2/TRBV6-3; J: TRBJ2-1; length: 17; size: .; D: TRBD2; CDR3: CASSYRLAGGPIDEQFF; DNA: TGTGCCAGCAGTTACAGACTAGCGGGAGGGCCCATCGATGAGCAGTTCTTC
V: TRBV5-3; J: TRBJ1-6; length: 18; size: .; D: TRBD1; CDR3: CARSLGGTESSYNSPLHF; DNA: TGTGCCAGAAGCTTGGGAGGGACAGAGAGCTCCTATAATTCACCCCTCCACTTT
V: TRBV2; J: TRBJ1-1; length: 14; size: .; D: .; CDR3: CASRGFFSNTEAFF; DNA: TGTGCCAGCCGGGGGTTCTTCTCGAACACTGAAGCTTTCTTT
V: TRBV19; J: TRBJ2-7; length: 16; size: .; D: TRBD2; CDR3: CASSPGTSVSLYEQYF; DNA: TGTGCCAGTAGTCCCGGGACTAGCGTATCCCTCTACGAGCAGTACTTC
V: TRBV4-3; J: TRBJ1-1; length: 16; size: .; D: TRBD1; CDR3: CASSQEVGTVNTEAFF; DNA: TGCGCCAGCAGCCAAGAAGTCGGGACAGTTAACACTGAAGCTTTCTTT
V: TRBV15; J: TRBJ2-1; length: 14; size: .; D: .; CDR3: CATSGTHLYNEQFF; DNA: TGTGCCACCAGCGGGACTCACCTTTACAATGAGCAGTTCTTC
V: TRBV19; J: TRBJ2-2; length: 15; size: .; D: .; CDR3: CASSIVSPNTGELFF; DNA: TGTGCCAGTAGTATTGTCAGTCCGAACACCGGGGAGCTGTTTTTT
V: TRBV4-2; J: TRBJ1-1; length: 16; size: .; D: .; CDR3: CASSQEGRALNTEAFF; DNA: TGTGCCAGCAGCCAAGAAGGCAGGGCCCTGAACACTGAAGCTTTCTTT
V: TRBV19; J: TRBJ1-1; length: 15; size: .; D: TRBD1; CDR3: CASSIGQGAITEAFF; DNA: TGTGCCAGTAGTATTGGACAGGGGGCTATTACTGAAGCTTTCTTT
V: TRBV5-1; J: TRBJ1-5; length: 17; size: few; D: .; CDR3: CASSTTSGIYSNQPQHF; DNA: TGCGCCAGCAGCACAACCTCAGGGATTTATAGCAATCAGCCCCAGCATTTT
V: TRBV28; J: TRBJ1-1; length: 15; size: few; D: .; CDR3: CASSLLTGMNTEAFF; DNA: TGTGCCAGCAGCCTGTTGACTGGTATGAACACTGAAGCTTTCTTT
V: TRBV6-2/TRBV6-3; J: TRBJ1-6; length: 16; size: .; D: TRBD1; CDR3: CASSRWTGLRNSPLHF; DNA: TGTGCCAGCAGCCGATGGACAGGACTGAGGAATTCACCCCTCCACTTT
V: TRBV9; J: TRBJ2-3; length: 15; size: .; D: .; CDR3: CASSYRDYPTDTQYF; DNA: TGTGCCAGCAGCTACAGGGACTACCCCACAGATACGCAGTATTTT
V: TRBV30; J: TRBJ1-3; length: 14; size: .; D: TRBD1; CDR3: CAWSVGTGGNTIYF; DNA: TGTGCCTGGAGTGTTGGGACAGGGGGAAACACCATATATTTT
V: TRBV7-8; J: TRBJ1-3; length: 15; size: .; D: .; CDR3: CASSLVGLSGNTIYF; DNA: TGTGCCAGCAGCTTAGTCGGTTTATCTGGAAACACCATATATTTT
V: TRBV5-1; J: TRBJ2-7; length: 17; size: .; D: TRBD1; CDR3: CASSLLNDRDRAEKQYF; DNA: TGCGCCAGCAGCCTTCTCAATGACCGGGACAGGGCGGAGAAGCAGTACTTC
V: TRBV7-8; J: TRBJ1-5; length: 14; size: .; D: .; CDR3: CASSLDATFMPQHF; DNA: TGTGCCAGCAGCTTAGACGCCACATTTATGCCCCAGCATTTT
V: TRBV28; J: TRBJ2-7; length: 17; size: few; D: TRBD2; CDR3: CASMGTSGRWWAYEQYF; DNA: TGTGCCAGCATGGGGACTAGCGGGAGATGGTGGGCCTACGAGCAGTACTTC
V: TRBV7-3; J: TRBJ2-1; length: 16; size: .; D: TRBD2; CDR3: CASSLVSGGSYNEQFF; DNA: TGTGCCAGCAGCTTAGTTAGCGGGGGGTCCTACAATGAGCAGTTCTTC
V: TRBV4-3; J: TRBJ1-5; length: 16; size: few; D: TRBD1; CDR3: CASSQERQGGNQPQHF; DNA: TGCGCCAGCAGCCAAGAAAGACAGGGTGGTAATCAGCCCCAGCATTTT
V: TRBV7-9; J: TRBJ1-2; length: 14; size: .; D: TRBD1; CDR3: CASSSDRGTYGYTF; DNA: TGTGCCAGCAGTTCGGACAGGGGCACCTATGGCTACACCTTC
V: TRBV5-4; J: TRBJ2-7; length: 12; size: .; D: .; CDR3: CASSIGQYEQYF; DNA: TGTGCCAGCAGCATAGGACAGTACGAGCAGTACTTC
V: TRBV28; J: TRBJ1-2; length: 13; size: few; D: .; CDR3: CASSLFQGRMVTF; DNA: TGTGCCAGCAGTTTATTCCAGGGAAGGATGGTCACCTTC
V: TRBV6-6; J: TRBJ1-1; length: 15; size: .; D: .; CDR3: CASTPGGPVNTEAFF; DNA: TGTGCCAGCACCCCGGGGGGCCCCGTGAACACTGAAGCTTTCTTT